This T cell receptor beta chain is drawn from a study of identical twins (TCRdb year 2016). Background on the whole study: TCR alpha and beta repertoires from monozygotic twins, unrelated adults of various ages and cord blood were deep-sequenced to test whether fetal clonotypes persist. To rule out contamination, replicate twin experiments were performed at different times with different library preparation protocols. Results and caveats for the whole study, not just this receptor: In monozygotic twins, recombination models systematically underestimated out-of-frame TCR alpha sharing, but the models matched the sharing seen between unrelated individuals. Zero-insertion analyses could be partly confounded by invariant T cells such as MAIT and iNKT, although diverse VJ usage argued against such confounding for most clonotypes. Fewer insertions were carried by abundant cord blood beta clonotypes, a similar but weaker trend appeared in young adult naive repertoires, and no such trend appeared in memory repertoires. Compared with coincidental sharing between unrelated individuals, out-of-frame TCR alpha sequences shared between twins showed an excess of sequences with low generation probability. In beta out-of-frame sequences, excess twin sharing was weaker, because having fewer shared sequences lowered the signal-to-noise ratio. Because the same donors could not be followed over many years, the conclusions relied on cross-sectional statistical analysis.

At the junction V is shortened by 1 base and J by 10 bases, with 13 bases in between. In the germline V gene, CDR1 corresponds to SNHLY and CDR2 to FYNNEI. Inclusive of the bounding cysteine and phenylalanine, the CDR3 is 13 residues long. CDR3 DNA is the only sequence kept; it has 39 bases, read in frame from the first base. The protocol used for the library was 5' RACE. Sequenced using an Illumina HiSeq 2000. Template switching added a universal primer binding site, and the final cDNA carried a unique molecular identifier that allowed TCR cDNA molecules to be counted accurately. Specific primers in the conserved constant-segment region were used to synthesize first-strand cDNA for TCR alpha and beta chains. Each cDNA library was double barcoded, with a SMART-Mk sample barcode plus Illumina barcodes, to control for contamination. TruSeq adapter sequences, together with Illumina sample barcodes, were added in two successive PCR steps. The Illumina HiSeq platform was used with custom primers to sequence TCR alpha and beta cDNA libraries. Under the source paper's analysis protocol: Raw reads were processed with MiGEC to extract unique molecular identifiers, and MiXCR was used to determine CDR3 positions. Recombination models were inferred per individual with the repgenHMM and IGoR tools using an EM algorithm. Shared clonotypes were analyzed with the tcR package in R, and sharing was normalized by the product of cloneset sizes. Out-of-frame nonproductive sequences were analyzed to study raw recombination free of thymic and clonal selection effects. Using fastp trimming at Q25 and MiXCR clonotype assembly, TCRdb reanalyzed the public sequencing data and kept in-frame beta chains. Rows with one shared CDR3 protein collapse into an entry with the most common genes and DNA. The V and J calls shown here were made by TCRdb, not taken from the authors' results. The sample table records under 300,000 distinct CDR3 sequences; around 6.5% of these occur just once. Of the sample, roughly 15% falls within the top ten clones.

This clonotype was observed at least ten times. Its antigen is currently not known. One base away there is no much larger clone; base qualities are not given. Only healthy Caucasian donors were included. The twin cohort comprised three pairs of female monozygotic twins, all aged roughly 18 to 30 years. CD4+ and CD8+ T cell populations were isolated with positive isolation kits from Invitrogen. These data also formed part of another study, on T cells expressing NK-cell markers. As the second publication notes: In sorted CD3+CD56+NKG2C+, CD3+CD56+NKG2C- and CD3+CD56-NKG2C+ T-cell subsets from several donors, TCR beta-chain repertoires were profiled. Among the eight sequenced donors, seven were HCMV-seropositive and one was HCMV-seronegative. To restrict sorting to alphabetaTCR-expressing T cells, an anti-gammadeltaTCR antibody was added in several experiments. In roughly 6 donors, the dominant CD3+CD56+NKG2C+ clonotypes ranked among the top 10 CD8+ clonotypes, making up 1.0-7.0% of CD8+ T cells. Those dominant clonotypes were again the most abundant among CD3+CD56-NKG2C+ cells in several donors, at roughly 28.3-65%. It remained unclear whether the expanded NKG2C-expressing T cell clones were specific for HCMV antigens. All eight donors whose samples were sequenced were randomly selected healthy volunteers, three of them men and five women. HCMV serostatus was determined by detecting HCMV-specific IgG in serum with a commercial ELISA kit. MIGEC was used to demultiplex reads and group the reads by UMI, and MiTCR was used to assemble and quantify clonotypes. Only TCR cDNA sequences supported by at least two reads were kept to exclude erroneous sequences. The tcR package was used for downstream repertoire analysis, and clonotypes were matched between fractions using CDR3 nucleotide sequence together with V segment. VDJmatch was used to annotate antigen specificity against VDJdb, with one amino acid substitution in CDR3 allowed.

The V and J segments used are TRBV2 and TRBJ1-1, and TRBD1 may be the D gene, going by 5 matching bases. The TCR comes from a young woman in good health. Sample: CD8+ T cells sorted from blood. CDR3 region: CASSEGAGRIAFF. The nucleotide sequence reads as follows: TGTGCCAGCAGTGAAGGGGCAGGGAGGATAGCTTTCTTT.